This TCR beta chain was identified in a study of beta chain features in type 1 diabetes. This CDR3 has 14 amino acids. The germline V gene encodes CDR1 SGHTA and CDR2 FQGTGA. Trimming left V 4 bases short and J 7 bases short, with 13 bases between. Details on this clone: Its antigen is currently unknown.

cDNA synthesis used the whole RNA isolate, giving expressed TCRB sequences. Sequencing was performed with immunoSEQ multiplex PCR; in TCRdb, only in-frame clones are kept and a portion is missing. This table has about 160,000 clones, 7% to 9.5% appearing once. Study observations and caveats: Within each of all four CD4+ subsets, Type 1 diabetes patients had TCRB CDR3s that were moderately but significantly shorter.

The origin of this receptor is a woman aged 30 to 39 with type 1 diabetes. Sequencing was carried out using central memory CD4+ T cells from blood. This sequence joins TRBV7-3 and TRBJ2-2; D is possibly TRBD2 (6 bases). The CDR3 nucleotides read TGTGCCAGCAGCTCGACTAGTATAAACGGGGAGCTGTTTTTT. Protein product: CASSSTSINGELFF.